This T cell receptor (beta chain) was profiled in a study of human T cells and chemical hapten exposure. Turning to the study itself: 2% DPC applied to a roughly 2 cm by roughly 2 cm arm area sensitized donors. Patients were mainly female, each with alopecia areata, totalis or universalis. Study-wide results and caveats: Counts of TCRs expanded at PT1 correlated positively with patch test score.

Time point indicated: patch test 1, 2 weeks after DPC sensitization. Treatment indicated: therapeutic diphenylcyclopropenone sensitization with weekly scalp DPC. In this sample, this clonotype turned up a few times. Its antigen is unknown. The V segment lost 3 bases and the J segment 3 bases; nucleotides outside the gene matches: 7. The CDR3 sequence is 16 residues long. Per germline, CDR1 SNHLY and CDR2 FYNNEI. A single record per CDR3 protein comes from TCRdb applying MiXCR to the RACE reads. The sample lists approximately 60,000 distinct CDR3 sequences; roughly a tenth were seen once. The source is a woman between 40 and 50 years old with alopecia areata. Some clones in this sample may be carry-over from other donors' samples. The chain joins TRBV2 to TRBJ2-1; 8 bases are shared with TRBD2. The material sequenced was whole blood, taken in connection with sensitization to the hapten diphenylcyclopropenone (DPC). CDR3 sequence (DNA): TGTGCCAGCAGTGAGATCTGGCGGGGGGACTACAATGAGCAGTTCTTC. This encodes CASSEIWRGDYNEQFF.